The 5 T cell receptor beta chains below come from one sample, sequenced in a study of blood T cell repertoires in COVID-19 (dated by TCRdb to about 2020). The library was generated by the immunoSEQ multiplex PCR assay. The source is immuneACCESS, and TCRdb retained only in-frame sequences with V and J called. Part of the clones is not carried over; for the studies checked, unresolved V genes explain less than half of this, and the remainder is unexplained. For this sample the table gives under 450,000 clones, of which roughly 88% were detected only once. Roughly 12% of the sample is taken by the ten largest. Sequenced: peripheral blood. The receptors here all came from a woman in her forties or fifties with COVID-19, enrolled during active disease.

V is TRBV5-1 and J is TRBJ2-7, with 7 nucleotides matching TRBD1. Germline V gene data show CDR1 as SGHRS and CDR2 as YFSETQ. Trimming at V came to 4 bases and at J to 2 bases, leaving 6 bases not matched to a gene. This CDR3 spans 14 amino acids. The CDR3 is CASSPGQVPYEQYF. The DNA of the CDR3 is TGCGCCAGCAGCCCCGGACAGGTCCCCTACGAGCAGTACTTC.

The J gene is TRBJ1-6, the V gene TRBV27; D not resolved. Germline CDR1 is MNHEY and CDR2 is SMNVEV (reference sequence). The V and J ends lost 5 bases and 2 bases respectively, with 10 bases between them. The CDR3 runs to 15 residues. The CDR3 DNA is TGTGCCAGCAGTCCCGTAAAAACCTATAATTCACCCCTCCACTTT. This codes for CASSPVKTYNSPLHF.

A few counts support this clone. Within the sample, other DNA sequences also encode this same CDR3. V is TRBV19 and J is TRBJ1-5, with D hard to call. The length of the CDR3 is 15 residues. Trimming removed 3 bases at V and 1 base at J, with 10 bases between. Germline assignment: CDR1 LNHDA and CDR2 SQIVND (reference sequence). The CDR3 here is CASSIGTHSNQPQHF. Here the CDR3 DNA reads TGTGCCAGTAGTATTGGTACACACAGCAATCAGCCCCAGCATTTT.

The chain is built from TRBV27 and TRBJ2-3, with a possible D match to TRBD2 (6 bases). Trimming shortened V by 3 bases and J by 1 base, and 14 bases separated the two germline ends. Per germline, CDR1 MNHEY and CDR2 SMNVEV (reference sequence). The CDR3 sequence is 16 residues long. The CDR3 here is CASSFGQGLGTDTQYF. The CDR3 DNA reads TGTGCCAGCAGTTTTGGGCAGGGACTGGGCACAGATACGCAGTATTTT.

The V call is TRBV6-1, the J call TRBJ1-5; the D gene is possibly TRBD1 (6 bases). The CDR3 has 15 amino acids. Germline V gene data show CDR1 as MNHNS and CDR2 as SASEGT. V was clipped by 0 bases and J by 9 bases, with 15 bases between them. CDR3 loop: CASSEAKGGLGPQHF. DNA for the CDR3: TGTGCCAGCAGTGAAGCAAAGGGGGGGTTGGGGCCCCAGCATTTT.